This T cell receptor beta chain was sequenced in a study of molecular identifiers for immune sequencing clone quantification. This CDR3 is built from 9 residues. The V end lost 10 bases, the J end lost 4 bases, and 4 bases lay between the germline ends. CDR1 MNHNS and CDR2 SASEGT come from the germline V gene. General study points: Highly expanded clone sizes could be underestimated by identical TCR molecules that share a barcode. Clones above 20 RNA copies held over 98% of effector molecules, under 1% in naive cells.

There are a few counts of this clonotype. The target antigen is unknown. Library preparation followed earlier protocols using designated TCR primers. Each CDR3 protein is one row after TCRdb ran MiXCR on the PCR reads. This sample carries nearly 55,000 distinct CDR3 sequences, 35% to 40% of them seen once, and the ten largest clones take 3.5% to 4%. The source of this sequence is a human donor in good health. Some libraries in this study had Jurkat cell RNA spiked in. This sequence joins TRBV6-1 and TRBJ1-2; D is undetermined. The source material was naive CD8+ T cells from blood, with Jurkat cell RNA spiked in. The subset here: FACS-sorted CD8+CD4-CCR7+CD45RA+ naive T cells. The CDR3 loop reads CATLYGYTF. CDR3 nucleotide sequence: TGTGCCACCCTCTATGGCTACACCTTC.